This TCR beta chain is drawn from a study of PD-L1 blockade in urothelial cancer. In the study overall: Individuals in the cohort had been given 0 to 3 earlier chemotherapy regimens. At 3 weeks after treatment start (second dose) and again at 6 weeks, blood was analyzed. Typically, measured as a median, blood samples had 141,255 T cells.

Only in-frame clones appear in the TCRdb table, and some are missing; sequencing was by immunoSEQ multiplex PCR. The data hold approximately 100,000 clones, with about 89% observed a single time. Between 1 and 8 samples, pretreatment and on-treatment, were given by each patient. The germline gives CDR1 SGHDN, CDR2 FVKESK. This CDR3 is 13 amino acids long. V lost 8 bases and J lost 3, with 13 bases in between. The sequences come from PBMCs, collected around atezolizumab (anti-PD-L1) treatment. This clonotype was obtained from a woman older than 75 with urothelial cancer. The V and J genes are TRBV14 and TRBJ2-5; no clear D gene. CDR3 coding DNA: TGTGCCAGCCGCACCCAAGCCGAAGAGACCCAGTACTTC. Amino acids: CASRTQAEETQYF.